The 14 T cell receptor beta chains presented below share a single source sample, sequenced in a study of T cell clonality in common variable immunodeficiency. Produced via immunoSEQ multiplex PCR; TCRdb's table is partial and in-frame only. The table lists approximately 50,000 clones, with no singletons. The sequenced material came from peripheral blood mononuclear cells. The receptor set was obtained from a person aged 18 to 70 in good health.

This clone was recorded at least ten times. Here the CDR3 reads CSVRGVSQNIQYF. Partial CDR3 DNA: TGCAGCGTCCGGGGGGTTTCCCAAAACATT. The chain carries TRBV29-1 and TRBJ2-4, with 7 nucleotides matching TRBD2. The CDR3 extends 3 residues past the end of the read, so its final part is completed from the germline J gene. The CDR3 is made up of 13 amino acids. The V gene end was trimmed by 6 bases and the J gene end by 5 bases; junction bases not matched to a gene: 7. Germline lookup yields CDR1 SQVTM and CDR2 ANQGSEA.

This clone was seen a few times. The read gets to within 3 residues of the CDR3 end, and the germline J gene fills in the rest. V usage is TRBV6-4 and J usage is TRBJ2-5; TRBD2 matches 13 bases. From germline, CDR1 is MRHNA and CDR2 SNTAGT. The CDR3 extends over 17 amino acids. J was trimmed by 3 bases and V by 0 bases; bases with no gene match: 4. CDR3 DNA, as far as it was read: TGTGCCAGCAGTGACTCGAAAGGACTAGCGGGAGAAGAGACC. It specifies CASSDSKGLAGEET. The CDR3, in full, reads CASSDSKGLAGEETQYF.

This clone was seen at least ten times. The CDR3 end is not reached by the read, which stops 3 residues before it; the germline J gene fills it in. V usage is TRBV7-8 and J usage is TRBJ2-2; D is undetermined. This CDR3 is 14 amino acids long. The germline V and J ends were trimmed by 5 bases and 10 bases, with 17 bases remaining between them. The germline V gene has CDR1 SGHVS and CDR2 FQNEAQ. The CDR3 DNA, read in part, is TGTGCCAGCAGCCCCTCGAGACCACAGTTGGAG. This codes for CASSPSRPQLE. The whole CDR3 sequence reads CASSPSRPQLELFF.

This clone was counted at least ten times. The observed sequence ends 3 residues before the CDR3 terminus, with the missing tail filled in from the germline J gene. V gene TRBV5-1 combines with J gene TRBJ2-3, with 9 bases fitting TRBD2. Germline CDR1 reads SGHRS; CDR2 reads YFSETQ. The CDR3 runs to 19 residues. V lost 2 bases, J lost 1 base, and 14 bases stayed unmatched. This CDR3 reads CASSLLPRASGIGTDTQYF. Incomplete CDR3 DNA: TGCGCCAGCAGCTTATTGCCGCGGGCTAGCGGGATAGGCACAGATACG.

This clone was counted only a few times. The covered CDR3 bases are TGTGCCAGCTCACTATCAGACAGTTACAATGAG. This codes for CASSLSDSYNE. The entire CDR3 protein reads CASSLSDSYNEQFF. The chain couples TRBV18 to TRBJ2-1; a possible D gene is TRBD1 (5 bases). The CDR3 goes on 3 residues after the read ends, and that part is filled in from the germline J gene. Germline loops: CDR1 KGHSH, CDR2 LQKENI. The V end was cut by 4 bases, the J end by 4 bases, with 11 bases between. The CDR3 loop spans 14 amino acids.

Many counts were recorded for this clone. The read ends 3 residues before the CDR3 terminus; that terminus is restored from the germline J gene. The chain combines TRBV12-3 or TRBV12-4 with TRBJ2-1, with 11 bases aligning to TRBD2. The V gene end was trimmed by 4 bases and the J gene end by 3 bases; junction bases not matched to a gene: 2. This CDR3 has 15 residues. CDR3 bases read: TGTGCCAGCAGTTCTAGCGGGAGGAGCTACAATGAG. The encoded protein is CASSSSGRSYNE. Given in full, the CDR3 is CASSSSGRSYNEQFF.

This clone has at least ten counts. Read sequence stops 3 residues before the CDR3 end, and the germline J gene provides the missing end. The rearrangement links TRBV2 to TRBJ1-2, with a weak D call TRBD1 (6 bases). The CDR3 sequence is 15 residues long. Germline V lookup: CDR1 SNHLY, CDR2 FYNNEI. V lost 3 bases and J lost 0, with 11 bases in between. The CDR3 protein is CASSDGGLANYGYTF. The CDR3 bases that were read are TGTGCCAGCAGTGACGGGGGGCTAGCTAACTATGGC.

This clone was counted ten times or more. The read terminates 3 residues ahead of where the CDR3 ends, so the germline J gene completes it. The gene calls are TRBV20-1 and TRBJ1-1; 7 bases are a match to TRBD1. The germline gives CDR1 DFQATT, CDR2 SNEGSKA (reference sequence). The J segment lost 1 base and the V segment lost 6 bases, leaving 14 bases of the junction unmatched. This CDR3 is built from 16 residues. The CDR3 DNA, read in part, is TGCAGTGCCCCCCCACGGGGGACAGATAAGAACACTGAA. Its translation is CSAPPRGTDKNTE. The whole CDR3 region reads CSAPPRGTDKNTEAFF.

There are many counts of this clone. This CDR3 reads CASRLAASTDTQYF. CDR3 DNA, as far as it was read: TGCGCCAGCAGGCTAGCGGCTAGCACAGATACG. The chain recombines TRBV5-1 with TRBJ2-3, with 7 bases aligning to TRBD2. With the read ending 3 residues before the CDR3 end, the germline J gene is used to fill in that end. CDR1 is SGHRS, CDR2 YFSETQ, per germline. There are 14 residues in the CDR3. The V segment lost 5 bases and the J segment 0 bases; nucleotides outside the gene matches: 3.

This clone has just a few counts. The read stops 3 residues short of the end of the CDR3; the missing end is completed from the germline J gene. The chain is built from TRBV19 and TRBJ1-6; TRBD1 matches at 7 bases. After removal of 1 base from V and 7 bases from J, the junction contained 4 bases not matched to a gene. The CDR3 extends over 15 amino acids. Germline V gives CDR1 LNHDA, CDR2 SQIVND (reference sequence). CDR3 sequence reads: CASSIAGTANSPLHF. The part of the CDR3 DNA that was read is TGTGCCAGTAGTATAGCGGGGACAGCCAATTCACCC. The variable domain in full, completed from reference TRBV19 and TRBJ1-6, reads DGGITQSPKYLFRKEGQNVTLSCEQNLNHDAMYWYRQDPGQGLRLIYYSQIVNDFQKGDIAEGYSVSREKKESFPLTVTSAQKNPTAFYLCASSIAGTANSPLHFGNGTRLTVT.

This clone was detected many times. CDR3 DNA, as far as it was read: TGTGCCAGCTCATCTCAGGGTTCTGGAAACACC. This translates into CASSSQGSGNT. The CDR3 in full is CASSSQGSGNTIYF. The chain has TRBV18 and TRBJ1-3, with TRBD1 as a possible D gene (5 bases). Coverage ceases 3 residues before the CDR3 finishes, and the germline J gene fills in the end. Trimming pared 5 bases from V and 1 base from J, leaving 9 bases between. The CDR3 extends over 14 amino acids. Germline V CDR1 and CDR2: KGHSH, LQKENI.

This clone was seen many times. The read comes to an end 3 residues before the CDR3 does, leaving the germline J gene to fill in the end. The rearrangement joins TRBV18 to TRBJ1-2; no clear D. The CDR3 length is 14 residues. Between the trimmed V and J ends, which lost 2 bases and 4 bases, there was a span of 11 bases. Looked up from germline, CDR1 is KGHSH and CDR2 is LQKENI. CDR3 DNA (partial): TGTGCCAGCTCACCAGGAGGCGGCGGCTATGGC. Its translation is CASSPGGGGYG. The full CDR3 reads CASSPGGGGYGYTF.

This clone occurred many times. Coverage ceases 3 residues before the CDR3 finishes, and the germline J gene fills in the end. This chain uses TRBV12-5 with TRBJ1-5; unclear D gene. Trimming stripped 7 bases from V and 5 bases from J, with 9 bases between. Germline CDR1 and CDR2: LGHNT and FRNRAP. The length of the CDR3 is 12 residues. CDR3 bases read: TGTGCTAGTGCCCAGGTCGATCAGCCC. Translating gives CASAQVDQP. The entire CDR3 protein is CASAQVDQPQHF. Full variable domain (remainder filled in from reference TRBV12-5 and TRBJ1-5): DARVTQTPRHKVTEMGQEVTMRCQPILGHNTVFWYRQTMMQGLELLAYFRNRAPLDDSGMPKDRFSAEMPDATLATLKIQPSEPRDSAVYFCASAQVDQPQHFGDGTRLSIL.

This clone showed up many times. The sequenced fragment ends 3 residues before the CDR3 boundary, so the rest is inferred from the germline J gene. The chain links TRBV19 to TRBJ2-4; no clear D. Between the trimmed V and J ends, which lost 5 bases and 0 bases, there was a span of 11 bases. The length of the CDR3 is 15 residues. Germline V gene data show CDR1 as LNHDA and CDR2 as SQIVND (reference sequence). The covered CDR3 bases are TGTGCCAGTAGTTCACGTCAGGTAGCCAAAAACATT. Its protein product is CASSSRQVAKNI. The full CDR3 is CASSSRQVAKNIQYF.